Below, one T cell receptor beta chain is given with its context. What it binds is not known. The protocol was immunoSEQ multiplex PCR, while the TCRdb copy is restricted to in-frame clones and leaves out a portion. The table shows 60,000 or so clones, with over 60% occurring only once. Sample time point: blood 4 weeks post-SBRT, at nephrectomy. The sample's treatment: 15 Gy SBRT to primary tumor, nephrectomy 4 weeks later. Nephrectomy followed 15 Gy stereotactic body radiation by 4 weeks. Serial blood draws occurred at baseline and 2 and 4 weeks post-SBRT. This renal cell carcinoma was of the clear cell type. This specimen belongs to a study of radiation and T cells in renal cell carcinoma. Findings of the study overall: In blood, top tumor clones expanded by 2 weeks, shrinking by 4.

V was trimmed by 11 bases and J by 2 bases, leaving 17 bases between them. Germline CDR1 and CDR2: KGHSH and LQKENI. The CDR3 is 14 residues long. The rearrangement uses TRBV18 and TRBJ2-3; the D gene is possibly TRBD2 (6 bases). The specimen comprised blood, sampled from a patient whose treatment included radiotherapy and nephrectomy. The TCR comes from a man aged 55 to 70 with renal cell carcinoma. In nucleotides, the CDR3 is TGTGCCCTACGAGGGGAGGTCGTCACAGATACGCAGTATTTT. Its translation is CALRGEVVTDTQYF.